The 20 T cell receptor beta chains below all came from one sample that was sequenced in a study of shared clonotypes between healthy human individuals. Clones were sequenced by immunoSEQ multiplex PCR, and TCRdb holds only the in-frame ones, with some missing. The sample has 2 million to 2.5 million clones; 95% are singletons. The specimen was naive CD4+ T cells sorted from blood. Subset reported: CD45RA+ positively selected. Receptors originate from a man between 18 and 29 years old in good health.

The CDR3 spells CAWRGGYNQPQHF. The CDR3 region has the DNA TGTGCCTGGAGAGGGGGGTACAATCAGCCCCAGCATTTT. V and J are TRBV30 and TRBJ1-5; tentatively, D is TRBD1 (6 bases). The ends were cut back, 3 bases at V and 3 bases at J, with 9 bases in the middle. The CDR3 is 13 residues long. Looked up from germline, CDR1 is GTSNPN and CDR2 is SVGIG (reference sequence).

The sample holds a few counts of this clone. The chain links TRBV11-3 to TRBJ2-3; 8 nucleotides align to TRBD1. V trimming: 1 base; J trimming: 2 bases; junction bases outside the gene matches: 5. The CDR3 contains 16 residues. Germline CDR1 and CDR2: SGHNT and YENEEA. DNA for the CDR3: TGTGCCAGCAGCTTAGGGACAGGGAAGAACACAGATACGCAGTATTTT. Translating it yields CASSLGTGKNTDTQYF.

To note about this clone: Other DNA sequences in this specimen translate into the identical CDR3. The chain carries TRBV6-5 and TRBJ2-3; a possible D gene is TRBD1 (6 bases). The CDR3 is made up of 13 amino acids. V lost 5 bases, J lost 4 bases, and 10 bases lay in between. Germline-derived CDR1 and CDR2 are MNHEY and SVGAGI. The CDR3 region has the DNA TGTGCCAGCAGTCTGCCAGGGGCAGATACGCAGTATTTT. Translation: CASSLPGADTQYF.

The chain carries TRBV5-6 and TRBJ1-2; D possibly corresponds to TRBD1 (6 bases). The CDR3 runs 14 residues. The germline CDR1 and CDR2 sequences are SGHDT and YYEEEE. V was trimmed by 6 bases and J by 5 bases, leaving 17 bases between them. The CDR3 sequence is CASNPDRNDYGYTF. In DNA form, the CDR3 reads TGTGCCAGCAACCCTGACAGGAATGATTATGGCTACACCTTC. The variable domain in full, with the rest retrieved from reference TRBV5-6 and TRBJ1-2, is DAGVTQSPTHLIKTRGQQVTLRCSPKSGHDTVSWYQQALGQGPQFIFQYYEEEERQRGNFPDRFSGHQFPNYSSELNVNALLLGDSALYLCASNPDRNDYGYTFGSGTRLTVV.

Concerning this clone itself: At one end the junction does not follow the germline gene, possibly because of a read error. V is TRBV7-7 and J is TRBJ2-5; the match to TRBD1 covers 7 bases. CDR1 and CDR2 (germline): SSHAT, FNYEAQ (reference sequence). This CDR3 has 15 residues. CDR3 coding DNA: TGTGCTAGCAGCGAAGGGGGCGGTCGCCAAGAGACCCAGTACTTC. It translates to CASSEGGGRQETQYF.

This chain joins TRBV4-1 and TRBJ2-3; TRBD2 matches 13 bases. The V segment lost 4 bases and the J segment 6 bases; nucleotides outside the gene matches: 10. This CDR3 has 17 residues. Germline values: CDR1 MGHRA, CDR2 YSYEKL. The CDR3 region is CASSLSQLAGGMDTQYF. The CDR3 coding sequence is TGCGCCAGCAGCCTTTCCCAACTAGCGGGGGGGATGGATACGCAGTATTTT.

A note on this clone: Other DNA sequences from this sample encode an identical CDR3 as well. The rearrangement joins TRBV6-5 to TRBJ1-6; D remains unclear. Trimming removed 2 bases from V and 7 bases from J, with 12 bases in between. The CDR3 loop spans 15 amino acids. Looked up from germline, CDR1 is MNHEY and CDR2 is SVGAGI. This chain's CDR3 is CASSYSGVGNSPLHF. CDR3 nucleotide sequence: TGTGCCAGCAGTTACAGTGGGGTGGGAAATTCACCCCTCCACTTT.

The chain couples TRBV7-8 to TRBJ1-1; no reliable D call. The CDR3 spans 15 residues. Trimming took 2 bases from V and 4 from J, leaving 14 bases between them. CDR1 is SGHVS and CDR2 is FQNEAQ in the germline V gene. CDR3 in amino acids: CASSLIGRVGTEAFF. For the CDR3, the DNA is TGTGCCAGCAGCTTAATTGGCAGAGTGGGCACTGAAGCTTTCTTT.

V gene TRBV4-3 combines with J gene TRBJ1-6, with 9 nucleotides matching TRBD1. This CDR3 has 16 residues. The trim removed 0 bases at V and 11 bases at J, leaving 8 bases unmatched. From germline, CDR1 is LGHNA and CDR2 YSLEER. The CDR3 protein is CASSQDPGQGFAPLHF. In DNA form, the CDR3 reads TGCGCCAGCAGCCAAGACCCGGGACAGGGCTTCGCACCCCTCCACTTT.

With respect to this clone: Other DNA sequences in the sample encode the same CDR3. V and J are TRBV19 and TRBJ2-5; D not certain. Germline V lookup: CDR1 LNHDA, CDR2 SQIVND (reference sequence). V was trimmed by 1 base and J by 4 bases, leaving 10 bases between them. CDR3 length: 14 residues. DNA for the CDR3: TGTGCCAGTAGTATAGCTGGCGGAAGAGAGACCCAGTACTTC. Translation gives CASSIAGGRETQYF.

The chain recombines TRBV18 with TRBJ1-4, with D hard to call. CDR3 length: 15 residues. V was trimmed by 1 base and J by 4 bases, leaving 10 bases between them. Germline-derived CDR1 and CDR2 are KGHSH and LQKENI. The CDR3 bases are TGTGCCAGCTCACCACTCCAACAGTTTAATGAAAAACTGTTTTTT. Residues: CASSPLQQFNEKLFF.

V gene TRBV14 combines with J gene TRBJ1-1; D call uncertain. Looked up from germline, CDR1 is SGHDN and CDR2 is FVKESK. This CDR3 region has 13 residues. The V end lost 2 bases, the J end lost 5 bases, and 9 bases lay between the germline ends. The chain's CDR3 is CASSQLTETEAFF. CDR3 in DNA: TGTGCCAGCAGCCAATTGACGGAGACTGAAGCTTTCTTT.

V and J are TRBV18 and TRBJ1-2; D not resolved. The germline CDR1 and CDR2 sequences are KGHSH and LQKENI. CDR3 length: 15 amino acids. V lost 6 bases and J lost 7, with 21 bases in between. This CDR3 reads CASSPGPPSVGGYTF. Here the CDR3 DNA reads TGTGCCAGCTCCCCCGGGCCGCCGTCGGTGGGTGGCTACACCTTC.

The J gene is TRBJ2-5, the V gene TRBV29-1; no definite D call. Trimming shortened V by 7 bases and J by 5 bases, and 11 bases separated the two germline ends. Germline CDR1 reads SQVTM; CDR2 reads ANQGSEA. CDR3 length: 11 amino acids. DNA for the CDR3: TGCAGCGAAAAAAAAGGGGAGACCCAGTACTTC. Translating it yields CSEKKGETQYF.

The rearrangement links TRBV10-2 to TRBJ2-2; 14 nucleotides agree with TRBD2. The junction had 3 bases not matched to a gene; V was cut back by 6 bases and J by 0 bases. The CDR3 totals 17 residues. Germline-derived CDR1 and CDR2 are WSHSY and SAAADI. For the CDR3, the DNA is TGCGCCAGCAGCGGACTAGCGGGAGGTACGAACACCGGGGAGCTGTTTTTT. It specifies CASSGLAGGTNTGELFF.

The chain combines TRBV10-3 with TRBJ1-4; 7 bases match TRBD1. The CDR3 consists of 16 residues. Trimming at V came to 10 bases and at J to 4 bases, leaving 15 bases not matched to a gene. From germline, CDR1 is ENHRY and CDR2 SYGVKD. CDR3 bases: TGTGCCACTGCGACCCGCCCAGGGGGGATTAATGAAAAACTGTTTTTT. It translates to CATATRPGGINEKLFF.

This clone was recorded once. The chain has TRBV7-2 and TRBJ2-5; no definite D call. This CDR3 has 14 residues. Trimming pared 3 bases from V and 3 bases from J, leaving 11 bases between. The germline CDR1 and CDR2 sequences are SGHTA and FQGNSA. CDR3 protein: CASSLVITKETQYF. As DNA, the CDR3 is TGTGCCAGCAGCTTGGTCATTACCAAAGAGACCCAGTACTTC.

This rearrangement joins TRBV6-5 to TRBJ1-1; tentatively, D is TRBD1 (5 bases). The CDR3 extends over 12 amino acids. V shed 6 bases and J shed 8 bases, with 13 bases lying between them. Per the germline V gene, CDR1 is MNHEY and CDR2 is SVGAGI. The CDR3: CASRSGNSEAFF. CDR3 coding DNA: TGTGCCAGCAGATCAGGGAATTCAGAAGCTTTCTTT.

This clone was detected once. The chain combines TRBV5-6 with TRBJ1-4; D may be TRBD1 (6 bases). This CDR3 contains 13 residues. Germline V gene lookup returns CDR1 SGHDT and CDR2 YYEEEE. V was shortened by 5 bases and J by 8 bases, with 13 bases between the two germline ends. The CDR3 DNA follows: TGTGCCAGCAGTTTAGGGACACAGGAAAAACTGTTTTTT. Protein sequence: CASSLGTQEKLFF.

The chain joins TRBV4-1 to TRBJ2-7; 10 bases map to TRBD1. V was clipped by 0 bases and J by 6 bases; unmatched bases: 11. The germline CDR1 and CDR2 sequences are MGHRA and YSYEKL. This CDR3 has 17 residues. This CDR3 is CASSQDPHRDRGSEQYF. CDR3 DNA sequence: TGCGCCAGCAGCCAAGATCCCCACCGGGACAGGGGCTCCGAGCAGTACTTC.